The next 31 T cell receptor beta chains were all read from a single sample in a study of radiotherapy plus CTLA-4 blockade in lung cancer. Profiled with immunoSEQ multiplex PCR; TCRdb holds only in-frame clones, not every one. The sample consists of about 45,000 clones, 65% to 75% of them appearing once. This specimen was peripheral blood, taken from a patient treated with radiotherapy plus ipilimumab. These TCRs come from a human donor with non-small cell lung cancer who had a partial response to radiotherapy plus ipilimumab.

The rearrangement links TRBV5-1 to TRBJ2-1; 12 positions match TRBD1. This CDR3 region has 14 residues. V dropped 4 bases and J dropped 7; count of bases not matched to a gene: 3. The germline V gene encodes CDR1 SGHRS and CDR2 YFSETQ. DNA of the CDR3: TGCGCCAGCAGCCTGGGACAGGGGGCTAATGAGCAGTTCTTC. Amino acid sequence: CASSLGQGANEQFF.

V usage is TRBV18 and J usage is TRBJ1-5, with 8 bases matching TRBD1. Germline V CDR1 and CDR2: KGHSH, LQKENI. With 2 bases clipped from V and 9 bases from J, the junction kept 6 bases outside the gene matches. The CDR3 extends over 14 amino acids. CDR3 in DNA: TGTGCCAGCTCACCAGACAGGGGTTTATCGCCCCAGCATTTT. It yields the protein CASSPDRGLSPQHF. The full variable domain, rest sourced from reference TRBV18 and TRBJ1-5, is NAGVMQNPRHLVRRRGQEARLRCSPMKGHSHVYWYRQLPEEGLKFMVYLQKENIIDESGMPKERFSAEFPKEGPSILRIQQVVRGDSAAYFCASSPDRGLSPQHFGDGTRLSIL.

The V call is TRBV2, the J call TRBJ2-1; TRBD2 agrees at 9 bases. CDR1 is SNHLY and CDR2 is FYNNEI in the germline V gene. The CDR3 has 12 amino acids. The V gene end was trimmed by 7 bases and the J gene end by 8 bases; junction bases not matched to a gene: 3. CDR3 in amino acids: CASILAGDEQFF. DNA for the CDR3: TGTGCCAGCATACTAGCGGGCGATGAGCAGTTCTTC. The full variable domain, rest sourced from reference TRBV2 and TRBJ2-1, is EPEVTQTPSHQVTQMGQEVILRCVPISNHLYFYWYRQILGQKVEFLVSFYNNEISEKSEIFDDQFSVERPDGSNFTLKIRSTKLEDSAMYFCASILAGDEQFFGPGTRLTVL.

The chain recombines TRBV9 with TRBJ1-6; 8 bases line up with TRBD1. The J segment lost 5 bases and the V segment lost 1 base, leaving 5 bases of the junction unmatched. Germline values: CDR1 SGDLS, CDR2 YYNGEE. This CDR3 is built from 16 residues. CDR3 residues: CASSVTRDRNNSPLHF. The CDR3 DNA follows: TGTGCCAGCAGCGTAACCCGGGACAGGAATAATTCACCCCTCCACTTT.

The V call is TRBV6-5, the J call TRBJ2-5; TRBD2 matches at 7 bases. V shed 6 bases and J 5 bases; nucleotides not matched to a gene: 12. CDR3 length equals 15 residues. CDR1 MNHEY and CDR2 SVGAGI come from the germline V gene. The DNA for the CDR3 is TGTGCCAGCAGAGATTCCGGGGGGAGGCGGGAGACCCAGTACTTC. Its translation: CASRDSGGRRETQYF.

The V gene is TRBV7-6, the J gene TRBJ2-5; TRBD1 aligns across 10 bases. V dropped 5 bases and J dropped 6; count of bases not matched to a gene: 12. The CDR3 length is 16 residues. Germline CDR1 is SGHVS and CDR2 is FNYEAQ. This CDR3 is CASSHRDRGLGQTQYF. CDR3 sequence (DNA): TGTGCCAGCAGCCACCGGGACAGGGGCCTTGGACAGACCCAGTACTTC.

The chain employs TRBV6-1 and TRBJ2-5; D is possibly TRBD2 (5 bases). The CDR3 is 13 amino acids. Germline assignment: CDR1 MNHNS and CDR2 SASEGT. The germline V and J ends were trimmed by 6 bases and 5 bases, with 13 bases remaining between them. The CDR3 protein is CASSRTGGETQYF. DNA of the CDR3: TGTGCCAGCAGCCGGACGGGCGGGGAGACCCAGTACTTC.

V and J are TRBV27 and TRBJ1-5, with a possible D match to TRBD1 (6 bases). CDR1 is MNHEY and CDR2 is SMNVEV in the germline V gene (reference sequence). Trimming pared 1 base from V and 6 bases from J, leaving 10 bases between. The CDR3 runs to 14 residues. CDR3 sequence (DNA): TGTGCCAGCAGTTTATTCAGGGGTAGTCAGCCCCAGCATTTT. Protein product: CASSLFRGSQPQHF.

About this clone: Other DNA sequences in this sample translate to the same CDR3. The J gene is TRBJ1-4, the V gene TRBV2, with TRBD1 matching 12 bases. Germline assignment: CDR1 SNHLY and CDR2 FYNNEI. This CDR3 region has 20 residues. V was clipped by 8 bases and J by 2 bases; unmatched bases: 18. CDR3 residues: CASHPLPPGTGGVTNEKLFF. DNA of the CDR3: TGTGCCAGCCATCCCCTCCCCCCCGGGACAGGGGGCGTGACTAATGAAAAACTGTTTTTT.

As DNA, the CDR3 is TGTGCCAGCAGCTTAGCGGGTAGCGGACAAGAGACCCAGTACTTC. Protein: CASSLAGSGQETQYF. The V call is TRBV7-2, the J call TRBJ2-5; TRBD2 might be the D (6 bases). CDR3 size: 15 residues. With 0 bases removed from V and 2 bases from J, the gap between germline ends came to 10 bases. The germline V gene encodes CDR1 SGHTA and CDR2 FQGNSA.

The V and J genes are TRBV9 and TRBJ1-1, with a tentative D call TRBD1 (6 bases). CDR1 is SGDLS, CDR2 YYNGEE, per germline. There are 14 residues in the CDR3. The V end lost 0 bases, the J end lost 6 bases, and 12 bases lay between the germline ends. The CDR3 region has the DNA TGTGCCAGCAGCGTAGTAGGGGGAAGCGCTGAAGCTTTCTTT. Encoded protein: CASSVVGGSAEAFF.

This clone showed up just a few times. The chain links TRBV29-1 to TRBJ2-7; TRBD1 aligns across 7 bases. CDR3 size: 16 residues. The germline CDR1 and CDR2 sequences are SQVTM and ANQGSEA. Trimming took 0 bases from V and 2 from J; bases not matched to a gene: 10. CDR3 residues: CSVEDSRQGETYEQYF. For the CDR3, the DNA is TGCAGCGTTGAAGATTCCCGACAGGGCGAAACCTACGAGCAGTACTTC.

In this sample, this clone is medium-sized (0.01 to 0.1%). This chain joins TRBV28 and TRBJ1-4, with 9 bases matching TRBD1. The V gene's germline CDR1 is MDHEN and CDR2 SYDVKM. This CDR3 region has 16 residues. After removal of 8 bases from V and 5 bases from J, the junction contained 12 bases not matched to a gene. The DNA for the CDR3 is TGTGCCAGCCGGGGGGGAGGGACAGGGTGGAATGAAAAACTGTTTTTT. As protein: CASRGGGTGWNEKLFF.

A few counts support this clone. This chain uses TRBV7-3 with TRBJ1-1, with D unresolved. The CDR3 is made up of 15 amino acids. The germline V gene encodes CDR1 SGHTA and CDR2 FQGTGA. Trimming took off 5 bases at V and 0 bases at J, with 13 bases between the two ends. The chain's CDR3 is CASSRLGSMNTEAFF. The CDR3, as DNA: TGTGCCAGCAGCAGGTTGGGCAGTATGAACACTGAAGCTTTCTTT.

The chain uses TRBV30 and TRBJ2-3, with TRBD1 as a possible D gene (5 bases). CDR3 length: 16 residues. Looked up from germline, CDR1 is GTSNPN and CDR2 is SVGIG (reference sequence). Between the trimmed V and J ends, which lost 0 bases and 6 bases, there was a span of 19 bases. CDR3 sequence (DNA): TGTGCCTGGAGTGTAAAAGGACATCCATTATATGATACGCAGTATTTT. It yields the protein CAWSVKGHPLYDTQYF. Full variable domain (missing parts from reference TRBV30 and TRBJ2-3): SQTIHQWPATLVQPVGSPLSLECTVEGTSNPNLYWYRQAAGRGLQLLFYSVGIGQISSEVPQNLSASRPQDRQFILSSKKLLLSDSGFYLCAWSVKGHPLYDTQYFGPGTRLTVL.

The V gene is TRBV5-1, the J gene TRBJ2-5; 8 bases are shared with TRBD2. The CDR3 runs 17 residues. Trimming removed 4 bases from V and 7 bases from J; junction bases left unmatched: 18. Germline loops: CDR1 SGHRS, CDR2 YFSETQ. In nucleotides, the CDR3 is TGCGCCAGCAGCGGGGTGGCTAGCGGGTTACCCTCTGGGACCCAGTACTTC. Protein sequence: CASSGVASGLPSGTQYF.

This rearrangement joins TRBV19 to TRBJ1-1; 9 bases line up with TRBD1. Germline V lookup: CDR1 LNHDA, CDR2 SQIVND (reference sequence). This CDR3 is 14 amino acids long. The V gene end was trimmed by 6 bases and the J gene end by 3 bases; junction bases not matched to a gene: 5. DNA of the CDR3: TGTGCCAGTAGAAGAGACAGGGGGGACACTGAAGCTTTCTTT. Translated, it gives CASRRDRGDTEAFF.

In this sample, this clone turned up once. The rearrangement links TRBV6-4 to TRBJ2-5; D perhaps matches TRBD2 (6 bases). This CDR3 has 14 residues. V was clipped by 4 bases and J by 5 bases, with 14 bases between them. Germline values: CDR1 MRHNA, CDR2 SNTAGT. The CDR3 is CASSVTAGRETQYF. DNA for the CDR3: TGTGCCAGCAGTGTGACAGCGGGCAGGGAGACCCAGTACTTC.

The chain has TRBV29-1 and TRBJ1-1; weak D call: TRBD1 (6 bases). From germline, CDR1 is SQVTM and CDR2 ANQGSEA. The CDR3 spans 15 residues. V was pared by 6 bases and J by 1 base, with 18 bases between. The CDR3 sequence: CSVRIPGQRNTEAFF. The CDR3 DNA is TGCAGCGTCCGTATACCGGGACAACGGAACACTGAAGCTTTCTTT.

The V and J genes are TRBV7-6 and TRBJ2-7; D call uncertain. The germline gives CDR1 SGHVS, CDR2 FNYEAQ. The CDR3 is 11 residues long. The V gene lost 5 bases and the J gene lost 5 bases, with 7 bases spanning the gap. The CDR3, as DNA: TGTGCCAGCAGCCCGGGTGACGAGCAGTACTTC. Protein: CASSPGDEQYF.

The chain recombines TRBV18 with TRBJ2-5, with 9 bases that match TRBD1. This CDR3 spans 15 amino acids. V shed 6 bases, J shed 5 bases, and the junction held 10 bases outside the gene matches. The germline V gene has CDR1 KGHSH and CDR2 LQKENI. CDR3 DNA sequence: TGTGCCAGCTCGTCTAACCGGGACAGGGTTGAGACCCAGTACTTC. Its translation is CASSSNRDRVETQYF. Variable domain in full (rest from reference TRBV18 and TRBJ2-5): NAGVMQNPRHLVRRRGQEARLRCSPMKGHSHVYWYRQLPEEGLKFMVYLQKENIIDESGMPKERFSAEFPKEGPSILRIQQVVRGDSAAYFCASSSNRDRVETQYFGPGTRLLVL.

The gene calls are TRBV19 and TRBJ2-1; 11 bases fit TRBD2. The CDR3 length is 15 residues. Losses at the gene ends were 5 bases for V and 6 bases for J; bases not matched to a gene: 6. Per germline, CDR1 LNHDA and CDR2 SQIVND (reference sequence). CDR3 protein: CASSFLAGGINEQFF. Here the CDR3 DNA reads TGTGCCAGTAGTTTTCTAGCGGGAGGCATCAATGAGCAGTTCTTC. The entire variable domain, with the rest obtained from reference TRBV19 and TRBJ2-1, is as follows: DGGITQSPKYLFRKEGQNVTLSCEQNLNHDAMYWYRQDPGQGLRLIYYSQIVNDFQKGDIAEGYSVSREKKESFPLTVTSAQKNPTAFYLCASSFLAGGINEQFFGPGTRLTVL.

The chain uses TRBV19 and TRBJ1-4; 8 bases fit TRBD1. The germline gives CDR1 LNHDA, CDR2 SQIVND (reference sequence). The J segment lost 11 bases and the V segment lost 2 bases, leaving 10 bases of the junction unmatched. The CDR3 has 15 amino acids. The DNA of the CDR3 is TGTGCCAGTAGTATATCCGGGACAGGTTTAGGGAAACTGTTTTTT. Translated: CASSISGTGLGKLFF.

CDR3 sequence: CASSLNGATNEKLFF. The CDR3 DNA follows: TGCGCCAGCAGTTTGAATGGAGCAACTAATGAAAAACTGTTTTTT. The chain has TRBV5-1 and TRBJ1-4; D remains ambiguous. Trimming removed 5 bases at V and 0 bases at J, with 11 bases between. Per germline, CDR1 SGHRS and CDR2 YFSETQ. The CDR3 covers 15 residues.

To note about this clone: Just one base apart from a much larger clone, this may be a read error. The V and J genes are TRBV5-5 and TRBJ2-1, with D unclear. V was cut by 2 bases and J by 5 bases, with 2 bases left in between. CDR1 and CDR2 from the germline V gene are SGHKS and YYEKEE (reference sequence). This CDR3 has 11 residues. As DNA, the CDR3 is TGTGCCAGCAGCTTCGACAATGAGCAGTTCTTC. Protein sequence: CASSFDNEQFF.

The rearrangement links TRBV9 to TRBJ2-3; 10 positions match TRBD2. The V gene's germline CDR1 is SGDLS and CDR2 YYNGEE. J gave up 2 bases and V 3 bases, and 3 bases lay outside the gene matches. The CDR3 totals 15 residues. This CDR3 reads CASSGSGGITDTQYF. In DNA, the CDR3 is TGTGCCAGCAGCGGTAGCGGGGGGATCACAGATACGCAGTATTTT.

The chain carries TRBV9 and TRBJ2-7; the D gene is possibly TRBD2 (6 bases). This CDR3 is built from 14 residues. CDR1 SGDLS and CDR2 YYNGEE come from the germline V gene. Deletions cut 0 bases from V and 1 base from J, with 8 bases between. The CDR3 loop reads CASSVGGDSYEQYF. Written as DNA, the CDR3 is TGTGCCAGCAGCGTAGGGGGGGATTCCTACGAGCAGTACTTC.

DNA of the CDR3: TGTGCCTGGAGTAAGACTAGCGGGAGGTTCCTTAGCACAGATACGCAGTATTTT. It encodes CAWSKTSGRFLSTDTQYF. The J gene is TRBJ2-3, the V gene TRBV30; TRBD2 matches 13 bases. V shed 2 bases, J shed 0 bases, and the junction held 8 bases outside the gene matches. Germline CDR1 reads GTSNPN; CDR2 reads SVGIG (reference sequence). The CDR3 runs to 18 residues.

The CDR3 reads CASRLQGTGTEAFF. The CDR3 DNA reads TGTGCCAGCAGGCTACAGGGTACGGGCACTGAAGCTTTCTTT. The chain combines TRBV6-5 with TRBJ1-1; maybe TRBD1 (6 bases). Trimming removed 6 bases at V and 4 bases at J, with 15 bases between. The CDR3 consists of 14 residues. Germline CDR1 is MNHEY and CDR2 is SVGAGI.

The rearrangement joins TRBV6-5 to TRBJ1-3; 7 positions agree with TRBD1. V trimming: 2 bases; J trimming: 0 bases; junction bases outside the gene matches: 4. The CDR3 spans 16 residues. Looked up from germline, CDR1 is MNHEY and CDR2 is SVGAGI. CDR3 coding DNA: TGTGCCAGCAGTTACACAGGGGTCGACTCTGGAAACACCATATATTTT. Its translation is CASSYTGVDSGNTIYF.

The J gene is TRBJ2-2, the V gene TRBV5-1, with 7 bases fitting TRBD2. CDR3 length equals 16 residues. CDR1 and CDR2 (germline): SGHRS, YFSETQ. Trimming removed 0 bases from V and 4 bases from J; junction bases left unmatched: 6. CDR3 sequence (DNA): TGCGCCAGCAGCTTGGTGGGAGGGTCGAGCACCGGGGAGCTGTTTTTT. This translates into CASSLVGGSSTGELFF.